The 3 T cell receptor beta chains below were found in one sample sequenced in a study of blood T cells in healthy people across ages. Next came a second PCR, run for roughly 6 to 11 cycles, which used a sample-barcoded 5' primer along with a J-beta primer mix. Via MiXCR, TCRdb re-called the 5' RACE reads, giving one row per CDR3 protein. This sample yields approximately 730,000 distinct CDR3 sequences, of which 40% to 45% are seen a single time; 20% belongs to the top ten. Sample: blood. Receptors originate from a woman aged 55-75 years in good health.

This clonotype was observed a handful of times. V gene TRBV5-1 combines with J gene TRBJ1-6; no definite D call. Germline V gene lookup returns CDR1 SGHRS and CDR2 YFSETQ. The CDR3 spans 14 residues. Trimming took 4 bases from V and 9 from J, leaving 14 bases between them. The CDR3 spells CASSQEGSGSPLHF. In DNA, the CDR3 is TGCGCCAGCAGCCAGGAAGGGTCCGGTTCACCCCTCCACTTT.

The CDR3 DNA is TGTGCCAGCAGTTACAGGGGGACCTCCTACGAGCAGTACTTC. Residues: CASSYRGTSYEQYF. This chain uses TRBV6-5 with TRBJ2-7; tentative D call: TRBD1 (6 bases). V was clipped by 2 bases and J by 0 bases, with 8 bases between them. Per germline, CDR1 MNHEY and CDR2 SVGAGI. CDR3 length: 14 amino acids.

A note on this clonotype: The junction departs from germline at one end; a sequencing error may be responsible. J is TRBJ2-1 and V is TRBV10-3; 10 positions agree with TRBD2. Germline V lookup: CDR1 ENHRY, CDR2 SYGVKD. The CDR3 has 16 amino acids. CDR3 bases: TGTGCCAGCAGTGAGGACGCTAGCGGGAGTTACAATGAGCAGTTCTTC. The encoded protein is CASSEDASGSYNEQFF.